What follows are 2 T cell receptor beta chains derived from one specimen sequenced in a study of OX40 agonist ivuxolimab in advanced cancers. This table comes from immunoSEQ multiplex PCR, and its TCRdb copy is limited to in-frame clones, with some not included. The repertoire holds about 58,000 clones, with about 89% as singletons. Material: CD4+ or CD8+ T cells sorted from blood, obtained in a trial of the OX40 agonist ivuxolimab. The receptors were gathered from an adult with an advanced solid tumor such as melanoma, head and neck, liver or kidney cancer.

The chain is built from TRBV2 and TRBJ2-7; unclear D gene. The CDR3 sequence is 12 residues long. The V end lost 11 bases, the J end lost 1 base, and 12 bases lay between the germline ends. Germline V gene data show CDR1 as SNHLY and CDR2 as FYNNEI. For the CDR3, the DNA is TGTGCCTTACGGAAGGAGTCCTACGAGCAGTACGTC. This translates into CALRKESYEQYV.

CDR3 residues: CASSQQSVSGEKLFF. CDR3 in DNA: TGCGCCAGCAGCCAACAGAGTGTGAGTGGTGAAAAACTGTTTTTT. The chain employs TRBV4-3 and TRBJ1-4; D gene unclear. There are 15 residues in the CDR3. V was trimmed by 2 bases and J by 7 bases, leaving 14 bases between them. Germline CDR1 is LGHNA and CDR2 is YSLEER.